This TCR beta chain was captured in a study of blood T cell repertoires in COVID-19. About the study: The samples span acute and convalescent COVID-19 from the United States, Italy and Spain. Sources were T cells, B-cell-depleted T cells, or PBMCs; the material itself was cDNA or gDNA.

Sequencing was performed with immunoSEQ multiplex PCR; in TCRdb, only in-frame clones are kept and a portion is missing. The table lists under 200,000 clones, 83% of them singletons. The germline gives CDR1 MNHEY, CDR2 SVGAGI. Trimming at V came to 4 bases and at J to 0 bases, leaving 3 bases not matched to a gene. The CDR3 contains 15 residues. This clone has only one observation. The sample taken for sequencing was peripheral blood. This sequence was found in a human donor in a cohort sampled during active COVID-19. V gene TRBV6-5 combines with J gene TRBJ1-5; TRBD1 aligns across 7 bases. The DNA for the CDR3 is TGTGCCAGCAGTTTACAGGGGTTTAGCAATCAGCCCCAGCATTTT. Protein product: CASSLQGFSNQPQHF.